These T cell receptor beta chains were read from a single sample in a study of cytotoxic CD8 clonotypes in ibrutinib-treated CLL. Only in-frame clones appear in the TCRdb table, and some are missing; sequencing was by immunoSEQ multiplex PCR. The repertoire holds fewer than 80,000 clones, with approximately 54% as singletons. The starting material was PBMCs, obtained after 12 months of ibrutinib treatment. These receptors all stem from a human donor with chronic lymphocytic leukemia. Each CDR3 is given with its conserved first and last residue.

>TRBV6-5
CASSYSYSSYGYTF
>TRBV7-9
CASSLPSRSLEQYF
>TRBV5-8
CASSLQGLPLQFF
>TRBV29-1
CSVEGFSGNWGNTQYF
>TRBV7-8
CASSLDWGGKVKYF
>TRBV15
CATSRGGVAGLTGELFF
>TRBV2
CASSTLAGSTDTQYF
>TRBV5-1
CASSSRQGQGSEQFF
>TRBV28
CASSFSGAKNIQYF
>TRBV6-5
CASMDRVTMRAFF
>TRBV6-1
CASRWTVTEAFF
>TRBV7-2
CASSSDAASGGYTF
>TRBV15
CATSRAARGRARETQYF
>TRBV4-1
CASSPLTGEEHGYTF
>TRBV29-1
CSVARTGSNEKLFF
>TRBV29-1
CSGSWGANEKLFF
>TRBV18
CASSPLGDYGYTF
>TRBV6-5
CASKAWQGLNYGYTF
>TRBV11-2
CASSPGYEQYF
>TRBV9
CASSLNANTGELFF
>TRBV7-2
CASSLALAGRGEKLFF
>TRBV29-1
CSAQRQGGKVEQFF
>TRBV10-1
CASSENRGFQETQYF
>TRBV13
CASSDVGGVFYTEAFF
>TRBV4-1
CASSQDFRDRPYNEQFF
>TRBV6-1
CASSPGGRPNSPLHF
>TRBV6-6
CASNGIGYEQYF
>TRBV5-8
CASRAGTVYTGELFF
>TRBV18
CASSLEYYNEQFF
>TRBV11-2
CASSTRPGVRDEKLFF
>TRBV30
CAWSVRRDEQYF
>TRBV4-1
CASSQDRGEQFF
>TRBV13
CASSGGGEPYNSPLHF
>TRBV9
CASSPLYGSNEQFF
>TRBV2
CASSGPERLYQETQYF
>TRBV28
CASTRGGSYNEQFF
>TRBV25-1
CASPLFYGYTF
>TRBV5-4
CASSLAWGDEQYF
>TRBV19
CASSISGRAEAFF
>TRBV27
CASRDRDRVTQYF
>TRBV19
CASSGVGDRNEQFF
>TRBV6-5
CASSYSSTGGHNEQFF
>TRBV30
CAWSVGGANYGYTF
>TRBV5-1
CASKYPSSDSRGQRETQYF
>TRBV5-4
CASSPPSQETQYF
>TRBV11-2
CASSSRGPILYNEQFF